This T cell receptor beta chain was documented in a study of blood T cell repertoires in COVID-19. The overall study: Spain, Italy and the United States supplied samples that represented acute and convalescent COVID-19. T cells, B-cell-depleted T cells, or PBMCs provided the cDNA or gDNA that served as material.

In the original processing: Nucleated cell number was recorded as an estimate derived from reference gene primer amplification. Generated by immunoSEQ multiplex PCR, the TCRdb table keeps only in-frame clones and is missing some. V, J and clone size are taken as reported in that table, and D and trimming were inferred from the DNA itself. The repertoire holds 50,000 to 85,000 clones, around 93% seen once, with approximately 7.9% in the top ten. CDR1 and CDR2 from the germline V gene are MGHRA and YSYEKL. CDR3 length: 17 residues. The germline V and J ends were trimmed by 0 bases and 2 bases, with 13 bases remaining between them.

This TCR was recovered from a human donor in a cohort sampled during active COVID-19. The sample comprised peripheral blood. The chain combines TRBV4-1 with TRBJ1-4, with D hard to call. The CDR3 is CASSQDGSGLTNEKLFF. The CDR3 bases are TGCGCCAGCAGCCAAGATGGTTCAGGACTTACTAATGAAAAACTGTTTTTT.